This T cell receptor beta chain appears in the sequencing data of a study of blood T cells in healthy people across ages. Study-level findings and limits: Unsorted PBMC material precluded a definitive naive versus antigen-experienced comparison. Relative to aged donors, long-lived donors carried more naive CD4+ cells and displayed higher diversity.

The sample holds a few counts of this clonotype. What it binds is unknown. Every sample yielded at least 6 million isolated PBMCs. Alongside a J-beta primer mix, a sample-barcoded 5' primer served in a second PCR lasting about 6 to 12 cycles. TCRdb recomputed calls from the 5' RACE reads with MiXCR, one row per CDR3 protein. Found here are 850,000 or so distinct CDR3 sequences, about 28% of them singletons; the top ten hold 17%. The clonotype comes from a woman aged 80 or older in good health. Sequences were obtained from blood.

The CDR3 DNA sequence: TGTGCCAGCAGCCAACAAAACAGGGGGCGCCGGACTGAAGCTTTCTTT. It yields the protein CASSQQNRGRRTEAFF. The chain has TRBV3-1 and TRBJ1-1, with 9 bases fitting TRBD1. J gave up 5 bases and V 2 bases, and 9 bases lay outside the gene matches. In germline, CDR1 is LGHDT, CDR2 YNNKEL (reference sequence). CDR3 size: 16 residues.